Below are 30 T cell receptor beta chains sequenced from a single sample in a study of T cell responses to AZD1222 COVID-19 vaccine. Data came from immunoSEQ multiplex PCR; TCRdb stores just in-frame clones and leaves some out. The repertoire has roughly 75,000 clones, around 84% of them found once; the top ten carry around 9.8%. Sequences were derived from peripheral blood, sampled on day 0 of AZD1222 vaccination. The receptors here all came from an adult in good health.

V usage is TRBV19 and J usage is TRBJ2-3; D may be TRBD1 (6 bases). There are 14 residues in the CDR3. Germline values: CDR1 LNHDA, CDR2 SQIVND (reference sequence). With 8 bases removed from V and 6 bases from J, the gap between germline ends came to 18 bases. DNA of the CDR3: TGTGCCAGTGGGTACAGGGAACTGGGGGATACGCAGTATTTT. Protein: CASGYRELGDTQYF.

The chain links TRBV7-2 to TRBJ2-3; 14 bases line up with TRBD2. V lost 5 bases to trimming and J lost 0 bases; unmatched junction nucleotides: 10. Germline CDR1 reads SGHTA; CDR2 reads FQGNSA. The CDR3 loop spans 19 amino acids. CDR3 nucleotides: TGTGCCAGCAGCACCAGACTAGCGGGGGGGCCTTTTAGCACAGATACGCAGTATTTT. As protein: CASSTRLAGGPFSTDTQYF.

The chain has TRBV27 and TRBJ2-7; D tentatively fits TRBD1 or TRBD2 (7 bases each). Trimming removed 3 bases at V and 3 bases at J, with 15 bases between. This CDR3 is built from 15 residues. Looked up from germline, CDR1 is MNHEY and CDR2 is SMNVEV (reference sequence). CDR3 amino acids: CASSLFQGGNYEQYF. The DNA for the CDR3 is TGTGCCAGCAGTTTGTTTCAGGGGGGGAACTACGAGCAGTACTTC.

This clone appeared a single time. This chain uses TRBV19 with TRBJ2-1; 9 bases are a match to TRBD2. Germline CDR1 LNHDA, CDR2 SQIVND (reference sequence). The CDR3 is 15 amino acids. The J segment lost 4 bases and the V segment lost 7 bases, leaving 8 bases of the junction unmatched. The CDR3 region is CASNPAGGPYNEQFF. CDR3 nucleotides: TGTGCCAGTAACCCAGCGGGGGGCCCGTACAATGAGCAGTTCTTC. The full variable domain, its missing parts supplied by reference TRBV19 and TRBJ2-1, is DGGITQSPKYLFRKEGQNVTLSCEQNLNHDAMYWYRQDPGQGLRLIYYSQIVNDFQKGDIAEGYSVSREKKESFPLTVTSAQKNPTAFYLCASNPAGGPYNEQFFGPGTRLTVL.

This rearrangement joins TRBV7-2 to TRBJ2-7; 10 bases align to TRBD2. There are 14 residues in the CDR3. CDR1 is SGHTA, CDR2 FQGNSA, per germline. The V and J ends lost 2 bases and 4 bases, in that order; junction bases with no gene match: 2. CDR3 nucleotide sequence: TGTGCCAGCAGCTTAAAACTAGCGGGGTACGAGCAGTACTTC. It yields the protein CASSLKLAGYEQYF.

This chain connects TRBV5-4 to TRBJ2-7; TRBD2 aligns across 13 bases. The germline CDR1 and CDR2 sequences are SGHNT and YYREEE (reference sequence). CDR3 length: 15 amino acids. The ends lost 4 bases at V and 0 bases at J; junction bases unmatched: 1. CDR3 DNA sequence: TGTGCCAGCAGCGGACTAGCGGGGGTCTCCTACGAGCAGTACTTC. It encodes CASSGLAGVSYEQYF.

This clone is a singleton in its sample. This chain connects TRBV21-1 to TRBJ2-3; the table's D gene call, TRBD2, was not cross checked with the DNA. TRBV21-1 is described as a pseudogene. The CDR3 has 16 amino acids. CDR3 sequence reads: CASSKSSGPYTDTQYF. DNA for the CDR3: TGTGCCAGCAGCAAAAGTAGCGGGCCCTACACAGATACGCAGTATTTT.

The rearrangement links TRBV7-9 to TRBJ2-1, with 7 bases identical to TRBD1. V gave up 0 bases and J gave up 2 bases; unmatched junction bases: 1. Germline CDR1 reads SEHNR; CDR2 reads FQNEAQ (reference sequence). The CDR3 totals 15 residues. The CDR3: CASSLAQGTYNEQFF. DNA of the CDR3: TGTGCCAGCAGCTTAGCACAGGGGACCTACAATGAGCAGTTCTTC.

The chain joins TRBV19 to TRBJ1-5; TRBD1 matches 7 bases. The germline V gene has CDR1 LNHDA and CDR2 SQIVND (reference sequence). The CDR3 loop spans 15 amino acids. The J segment lost 0 bases and the V segment lost 6 bases, leaving 5 bases of the junction unmatched. The CDR3 sequence is CASRWGTASNQPQHF. The CDR3 coding sequence is TGTGCCAGTAGGTGGGGGACAGCTAGCAATCAGCCCCAGCATTTT.

The chain recombines TRBV29-1 with TRBJ2-7; D could derive from TRBD1 or TRBD2 (5 bases each). The V end lost 6 bases, the J end lost 2 bases, and 14 bases lay between the germline ends. Germline CDR1 is SQVTM and CDR2 is ANQGSEA. The CDR3 contains 13 residues. The CDR3 spells CSVRGRLAYEQYF. CDR3 nucleotides: TGCAGCGTCCGGGGACGGCTGGCCTACGAGCAGTACTTC.

Written as DNA, the CDR3 is TGTGCCAGCAGTAGTACCGGGACAGGGGGTAATCAGCCCCAGCATTTT. Its translation is CASSSTGTGGNQPQHF. This chain uses TRBV2 with TRBJ1-5; TRBD1 aligns across 11 bases. V shed 5 bases and J 4 bases; nucleotides not matched to a gene: 7. The CDR3 extends over 16 amino acids. The germline gives CDR1 SNHLY, CDR2 FYNNEI.

V is TRBV7-8 and J is TRBJ1-6, with TRBD1 matching over 7 bases. Trimming at V came to 2 bases and at J to 8 bases, leaving 3 bases not matched to a gene. CDR1 SGHVS and CDR2 FQNEAQ come from the germline V gene. The length of the CDR3 is 14 residues. CDR3 in DNA: TGTGCCAGCAGCTTACGGCAGGGGGATTCACCCCTCCACTTT. As protein: CASSLRQGDSPLHF.

The chain joins TRBV7-2 to TRBJ2-3; 7 bases line up with TRBD2. With V trimmed by 1 base and J by 2 bases, 3 bases remained unmatched. Germline CDR1 reads SGHTA; CDR2 reads FQGNSA. This CDR3 comprises 15 residues. The CDR3 reads CASSLVGTNTDTQYF. DNA of the CDR3: TGTGCCAGCAGCTTAGTAGGGACTAACACAGATACGCAGTATTTT. Complete variable domain (other parts from reference TRBV7-2 and TRBJ2-3): GAGVSQSPSNKVTEKGKDVELRCDPISGHTALYWYRQSLGQGLEFLIYFQGNSAPDKSGLPSDRFSAERTGGSVSTLTIQRTQQEDSAVYLCASSLVGTNTDTQYFGPGTRLTVL.

The sample holds a few counts of this clone. The V and J genes are TRBV16 and TRBJ2-5; the D gene could be TRBD1 or TRBD2 (6 bases each). The CDR3 sequence is 15 residues long. Germline V gives CDR1 KGHSY, CDR2 FQNENV. The V end lost 0 bases, the J end lost 4 bases, and 12 bases lay between the germline ends. The CDR3 sequence is CASSQSRGGGETQYF. The CDR3 nucleotides are TGTGCCAGCAGCCAATCCCGAGGAGGGGGAGAGACCCAGTACTTC.

The chain joins TRBV7-2 to TRBJ2-1; 8 nucleotides align to TRBD2. Germline V lookup: CDR1 SGHTA, CDR2 FQGNSA. This CDR3 has 17 residues. J was trimmed by 2 bases and V by 5 bases; bases with no gene match: 11. CDR3 region: CASSPGGSGITYNEQFF. The CDR3 DNA reads as TGTGCCAGCAGCCCCGGTGGTAGCGGGATCACCTACAATGAGCAGTTCTTC.

Details on this clone: A junction boundary mismatches the germline segment, possibly from a read error. The gene calls are TRBV15 and TRBJ1-6; weak D call: TRBD1 (5 bases). CDR1 and CDR2 (germline): LNHNV, YYDKDF (reference sequence). CDR3 length equals 15 residues. The CDR3 loop is CLDGGDLSYNSPLHF. The DNA for the CDR3 is TGCCTGGACGGGGGAGACCTCTCCTATAATTCACCCCTCCACTTT.

The rearrangement joins TRBV30 to TRBJ1-3, with D maybe TRBD1 (5 bases). The V gene's germline CDR1 is GTSNPN and CDR2 SVGIG (reference sequence). The V end lost 4 bases, the J end lost 4 bases, and 17 bases lay between the germline ends. The CDR3 length is 15 residues. CDR3 in amino acids: CAWTRTAGFGNTIYF. As DNA, the CDR3 is TGTGCCTGGACTAGGACGGCAGGGTTCGGAAACACCATATATTTT.

The V gene is TRBV20-1, the J gene TRBJ1-1; perhaps TRBD1 as D (6 bases). Looked up from germline, CDR1 is DFQATT and CDR2 is SNEGSKA (reference sequence). CDR3 length: 11 residues. Trimming stripped 6 bases from V and 6 bases from J, with 11 bases between. The CDR3 DNA follows: TGCAGTGCAAATACAGGGCCTGAAGCTTTCTTT. Its protein product is CSANTGPEAFF.

The chain is built from TRBV28 and TRBJ1-1; no clear D gene. V was cut by 8 bases and J by 2 bases, with 24 bases left in between. The CDR3 has 17 residues. Germline values: CDR1 MDHEN, CDR2 SYDVKM. The CDR3: CASEGFPRISSNTEAFF. The CDR3 region has the DNA TGTGCCAGCGAAGGGTTCCCTCGGATCTCCTCCAACACTGAAGCTTTCTTT.

CDR3 sequence (DNA): TGTGCCAGCAGCTTCAGACAGTCCTACGAGCAGTACTTC. This translates into CASSFRQSYEQYF. The J gene is TRBJ2-7, the V gene TRBV5-6; a possible D gene is TRBD1 (5 bases). Germline V gene lookup returns CDR1 SGHDT and CDR2 YYEEEE. V lost 2 bases, J lost 1 base, and 7 bases lay in between. The CDR3 has 13 residues.

This clone showed up just once. The V call is TRBV2, the J call TRBJ1-5; maybe TRBD1 (5 bases). The CDR3 covers 14 residues. The germline V and J ends were trimmed by 3 bases and 3 bases, with 9 bases remaining between them. Germline CDR1 SNHLY, CDR2 FYNNEI. CDR3 loop: CASSERQSNQPQHF. CDR3 nucleotides: TGTGCCAGCAGTGAGAGACAGTCCAATCAGCCCCAGCATTTT.

This chain links TRBV24-1 with TRBJ1-3; unclear D gene. The V gene's germline CDR1 is KGHDR and CDR2 SFDVKD. V was clipped by 2 bases and J by 5 bases, with 21 bases between them. The CDR3 runs to 18 residues. CDR3 in amino acids: CATSDSEDDLKIRNTIYF. The CDR3 region has the DNA TGTGCCACCAGTGATTCTGAAGATGACCTCAAGATCCGAAACACCATATATTTT.

J is TRBJ1-2 and V is TRBV9; D is undetermined. V lost 3 bases and J 4 bases, leaving 10 bases between the germline ends. In germline, CDR1 is SGDLS, CDR2 YYNGEE. The CDR3 length is 13 residues. CDR3 region: CASSAERSYGYTF. The CDR3 bases are TGTGCCAGCAGCGCCGAGAGGTCCTATGGCTACACCTTC. Combining the CDR3 with reference TRBV9 and TRBJ1-2 gives the whole variable domain DSGVTQTPKHLITATGQRVTLRCSPRSGDLSVYWYQQSLDQGLQFLIQYYNGEERAKGNILERFSAQQFPDLHSELNLSSLELGDSALYFCASSAERSYGYTFGSGTRLTVV.

V and J are TRBV6-5 and TRBJ1-3, with TRBD1 matching over 10 bases. Germline V gene data show CDR1 as MNHEY and CDR2 as SVGAGI. V trimming: 4 bases; J trimming: 7 bases; junction bases outside the gene matches: 4. This CDR3 is 14 amino acids long. CDR3 coding DNA: TGTGCCAGCAGTTCCCCGGGACAGGGGAACACCATATATTTT. Residues: CASSSPGQGNTIYF.

This clone showed up just a few times. V is TRBV6-5 and J is TRBJ1-1, with D maybe TRBD1 (5 bases). The germline CDR1 and CDR2 sequences are MNHEY and SVGAGI. CDR3 length: 15 residues. Trimming cost V 8 bases and J 3 bases, with 19 bases left between them. The DNA of the CDR3 is TGTGCCAGCCAGGCACGGGGACGCGGCTACACTGAAGCTTTCTTT. Residues: CASQARGRGYTEAFF.

This chain connects TRBV11-2 to TRBJ2-5; D assignment may be TRBD1 or TRBD2 (6 bases each). The CDR3 is 15 residues long. V was clipped by 5 bases and J by 5 bases, with 18 bases between them. CDR1 SGHAT and CDR2 FQNNGV come from the germline V gene. The CDR3 DNA is TGTGCCAGCAGCGCCAATTCAGGGGCGGGGGAGACCCAGTACTTC. This codes for CASSANSGAGETQYF.

The rearrangement joins TRBV11-2 to TRBJ2-5, with TRBD1 matching over 7 bases. The CDR3 length is 17 residues. V lost 1 base, J lost 1 base, and 9 bases stayed unmatched. From germline, CDR1 is SGHAT and CDR2 FQNNGV. DNA for the CDR3: TGTGCCAGCAGCTTAGGCCTCAGGGGGAACATCCAAGAGACCCAGTACTTC. It specifies CASSLGLRGNIQETQYF.

This clone was seen once. The V and J genes are TRBV7-6 and TRBJ2-1, with 8 positions matching TRBD2. With 3 bases clipped from V and 4 bases from J, the junction kept 5 bases outside the gene matches. Germline CDR1 SGHVS, CDR2 FNYEAQ. The CDR3 contains 15 residues. CDR3 coding DNA: TGTGCCAGCAGCTTCCGGGGGGGATATTACAATGAGCAGTTCTTC. Translating gives CASSFRGGYYNEQFF.

Regarding this clone: At the DNA level, this CDR3 is encoded by other sequences in the same sample as well. The J gene is TRBJ2-5, the V gene TRBV6-5; the match to TRBD2 covers 9 bases. V was pared by 8 bases and J by 2 bases, with 6 bases of the junction left unmatched. CDR1 and CDR2 from the germline V gene are MNHEY and SVGAGI. The CDR3 contains 14 residues. CDR3 amino acids: CASGGSGGQETQYF. CDR3 DNA sequence: TGTGCCAGCGGCGGGAGCGGGGGGCAAGAGACCCAGTACTTC.

This clone was recorded a few times. The J gene is TRBJ1-1, the V gene TRBV7-8; maybe TRBD1 (5 bases). There are 14 residues in the CDR3. V lost 5 bases and J lost 5, with 15 bases in between. CDR1 is SGHVS and CDR2 is FQNEAQ in the germline V gene. The CDR3 sequence: CASSPRGGGTEAFF. The DNA of the CDR3 is TGTGCCAGCAGCCCTCGGGGGGGAGGGACTGAAGCTTTCTTT.